Below are 32 T cell receptor beta chains sequenced from a single sample in a study of blood T cell repertoires in COVID-19. Some clones are missing from TCRdb's copy, which holds only in-frame ones; the method was immunoSEQ multiplex PCR. The sample lists about 130,000 clones; 70% to 90% were seen once. The sequenced material came from peripheral blood. The receptors stem from a woman aged 80 or over with acute or convalescent COVID-19.

The chain has TRBV24-1 and TRBJ2-3, with TRBD2 matching 12 bases. Germline values: CDR1 KGHDR, CDR2 SFDVKD. The V segment lost 4 bases and the J segment 6 bases; nucleotides outside the gene matches: 7. This CDR3 spans 16 amino acids. The CDR3 DNA reads TGTGCCACCAGTGACCGACTAGCGGGAGTTGCTGATACGCAGTATTTT. This codes for CATSDRLAGVADTQYF.

Remarks on this clone: The identical CDR3 is also encoded by other nucleotide sequences in the sample. The V and J genes are TRBV5-1 and TRBJ2-3, with 9 nucleotides matching TRBD1. J was trimmed by 2 bases and V by 3 bases; bases with no gene match: 4. The CDR3 consists of 15 residues. Germline CDR1 reads SGHRS; CDR2 reads YFSETQ. CDR3 residues: CASSSGQGNTDTQYF. The CDR3 coding sequence is TGCGCCAGCAGCTCGGGACAGGGAAACACAGATACGCAGTATTTT.

This clone was picked up one time. The genes are TRBV9 and TRBJ2-2, with a possible D match to TRBD2 (6 bases). The CDR3 loop spans 15 amino acids. The germline CDR1 and CDR2 sequences are SGDLS and YYNGEE. The V and J ends lost 3 bases and 7 bases respectively, with 16 bases between them. Here the CDR3 DNA reads TGTGCCAGCAGCGCTGGGACTGTTAGCAACGGGGAGCTGTTTTTT. Its protein is CASSAGTVSNGELFF.

This chain's CDR3 is CASSQDQGWSEAFF. In nucleotides, the CDR3 is TGTGCCAGCAGCCAAGACCAGGGTTGGAGTGAAGCTTTCTTT. This chain uses TRBV3-1 (or the pseudogene TRBV3-2) with TRBJ1-1; the D gene is possibly TRBD1 (5 bases). The CDR3 sequence is 14 residues long. Germline-derived CDR1 and CDR2 are LGHDT and YNNKEL (reference sequence). V lost 0 bases and J lost 7, with 12 bases in between.

The chain links TRBV15 to TRBJ1-3; TRBD1 matches at 7 bases. V lost 1 base, J lost 4 bases, and 7 bases stayed unmatched. The CDR3 runs to 16 residues. CDR1 LNHNV and CDR2 YYDKDF come from the germline V gene (reference sequence). The CDR3 DNA sequence: TGTGCCACCAGCAGAGTCCGACAGGGATCAGGAAACACCATATATTTT. It yields the protein CATSRVRQGSGNTIYF.

V is TRBV7-9 and J is TRBJ1-3; unclear D gene. The CDR3 sequence is 15 residues long. V was trimmed by 0 bases and J by 1 base, leaving 7 bases between them. Per germline, CDR1 SEHNR and CDR2 FQNEAQ (reference sequence). The CDR3 loop is CASSLAGRSGNTIYF. CDR3 in DNA: TGTGCCAGCAGCTTAGCGGGCAGGTCTGGAAACACCATATATTTT.

Of note for this clone: One end of the junction is discordant with germline, which a read error may explain. The chain uses TRBV18 and TRBJ2-6; no reliable D call. Germline CDR1 KGHSH, CDR2 LQKENI. This CDR3 is 15 amino acids long. The CDR3 region is CASSPVRSAANVLTF. The CDR3 coding sequence is TGTGCCAGCTCACCAGTGCGCTCTGCGGCCAACGTCCTGACTTTC.

CDR3 nucleotides: TGTGCCAGCAGTCAAACCGGGACTAGAAAAGAGACCCAGTACTTC. This gives the protein CASSQTGTRKETQYF. The gene calls are TRBV6-5 and TRBJ2-5; 8 bases fit TRBD2. This CDR3 has 15 amino acids. Unmatched junction bases numbered 8, after V lost 5 bases and J lost 3 bases. Germline lookup yields CDR1 MNHEY and CDR2 SVGAGI.

The chain couples TRBV11-2 to TRBJ2-2; no firm D call. Germline CDR1 SGHAT, CDR2 FQNNGV. This CDR3 contains 14 residues. The V and J ends lost 2 bases and 5 bases respectively, with 9 bases between them. The CDR3 DNA follows: TGTGCCAGCAGCTTATTTGCGATTACCGGGGAGCTGTTTTTT. It translates to CASSLFAITGELFF. Complete variable domain (other parts from reference TRBV11-2 and TRBJ2-2): EAGVAQSPRYKIIEKRQSVAFWCNPISGHATLYWYQQILGQGPKLLIQFQNNGVVDDSQLPKDRFSAERLKGVDSTLKIQPAKLEDSAVYLCASSLFAITGELFFGEGSRLTVL.

V is TRBV6-2 or TRBV6-3 and J is TRBJ2-5, with unresolved D. Deletions cut 1 base from V and 11 bases from J, with 8 bases between. CDR3 length equals 11 residues. Per germline, CDR1 MNHEY and CDR2 SVGEGT. The CDR3 here is CASSYFGRQYF. The CDR3 DNA follows: TGTGCCAGCAGTTACTTTGGCCGACAGTACTTC.

This clone was counted a few times. The rearrangement joins TRBV14 to TRBJ1-1, with D possibly being TRBD1 (5 bases). V lost 0 bases and J 1 base, leaving 12 bases between the germline ends. Per the germline V gene, CDR1 is SGHDN and CDR2 is FVKESK. The CDR3 runs 16 residues. CDR3 loop: CASSQEEYRRNTEAFF. The CDR3 nucleotides are TGTGCCAGCAGCCAAGAGGAATACAGGAGGAACACTGAAGCTTTCTTT.

The chain is built from TRBV5-1 and TRBJ2-1; 8 positions agree with TRBD2. Germline lookup yields CDR1 SGHRS and CDR2 YFSETQ. This CDR3 comprises 18 residues. Losses at the gene ends were 2 bases for V and 9 bases for J; bases not matched to a gene: 19. CDR3 sequence: CASSFASSGTRGVGEQFF. DNA of the CDR3: TGCGCCAGCAGCTTTGCTTCCTCCGGGACTAGAGGGGTGGGTGAGCAGTTCTTC. The entire variable domain, with the rest obtained from reference TRBV5-1 and TRBJ2-1, is as follows: KAGVTQTPRYLIKTRGQQVTLSCSPISGHRSVSWYQQTPGQGLQFLFEYFSETQRNKGNFPGRFSGRQFSNSRSEMNVSTLELGDSALYLCASSFASSGTRGVGEQFFGPGTRLTVL.

V gene TRBV19 combines with J gene TRBJ2-7, with TRBD2 matching 7 bases. The CDR3 has 14 residues. With V trimmed by 9 bases and J by 3 bases, 11 bases remained unmatched. The germline V gene has CDR1 LNHDA and CDR2 SQIVND (reference sequence). The CDR3 sequence is CASKISSGNYEQYF. In nucleotides, the CDR3 is TGTGCCAGCAAAATTTCTAGCGGCAACTACGAGCAGTACTTC.

V and J are TRBV4-2 and TRBJ1-4, with 9 bases that match TRBD1. V was clipped by 5 bases and J by 8 bases; unmatched bases: 6. Germline loops: CDR1 LGHNA, CDR2 YNFKEQ. CDR3 size: 14 residues. The DNA for the CDR3 is TGTGCCAGCAGCAAGACAGGGGGAGAGGAAAAACTGTTTTTT. This encodes CASSKTGGEEKLFF.

The chain uses TRBV21-1 and TRBJ2-7; the table's D call, TRBD1, was not checked against the DNA. TRBV21-1 is deemed a pseudogene. The CDR3 contains 17 residues. The DNA for the CDR3 is TGTGCCAGCAGCAAGACCCCTCCCGGACAGGGGTCTGGCGAGCAGTACTTC. This gives the protein CASSKTPPGQGSGEQYF.

The chain employs TRBV9 and TRBJ1-1; 10 positions match TRBD1. Germline CDR1 is SGDLS and CDR2 is YYNGEE. Trimming took 3 bases from V and 4 from J; bases not matched to a gene: 6. The CDR3 is 15 residues long. In DNA, the CDR3 is TGTGCCAGCAGCGGGTGGACAGGGGGTGGCACTGAAGCTTTCTTT. The encoded protein is CASSGWTGGGTEAFF.

The chain links TRBV7-9 to TRBJ2-7; D is perhaps TRBD2 (5 bases). V shed 2 bases and J shed 1 base, with 9 bases lying between them. Germline V gives CDR1 SEHNR, CDR2 FQNEAQ (reference sequence). The CDR3 length is 14 residues. The CDR3 sequence is CASSLSTRSYEQYF. The CDR3 DNA is TGTGCCAGCAGCTTATCTACTAGATCCTACGAGCAGTACTTC.

This rearrangement joins TRBV2 to TRBJ2-2, with D unclear. V lost 6 bases to trimming and J lost 5 bases, with 16 bases between them. The CDR3 spans 15 residues. CDR1 is SNHLY, CDR2 FYNNEI, per germline. The DNA for the CDR3 is TGTGCCAGCAGCGCCTCGGTAGTGGTGACCGGGGAGCTGTTTTTT. Translation gives CASSASVVVTGELFF. The entire variable domain, with the rest obtained from reference TRBV2 and TRBJ2-2, is as follows: EPEVTQTPSHQVTQMGQEVILRCVPISNHLYFYWYRQILGQKVEFLVSFYNNEISEKSEIFDDQFSVERPDGSNFTLKIRSTKLEDSAMYFCASSASVVVTGELFFGEGSRLTVL.

This chain uses TRBV14 with TRBJ2-7; possibly TRBD2 for D (6 bases). The CDR3 extends over 13 amino acids. In germline, CDR1 is SGHDN, CDR2 FVKESK. V lost 5 bases and J 5 bases, leaving 13 bases between the germline ends. In DNA form, the CDR3 reads TGTGCCAGCAGCGAACGGGGGTTACACGAGCAGTACTTC. Its protein product is CASSERGLHEQYF.

Written as DNA, the CDR3 is TGTGCCAGTAGTATAGAAGGCGGAGTTAACACTGAAGCTTTCTTT. This sequence encodes CASSIEGGVNTEAFF. V and J are TRBV19 and TRBJ1-1; the D is unclear. The CDR3 totals 15 residues. Germline assignment: CDR1 LNHDA and CDR2 SQIVND (reference sequence). Trimming shortened V by 0 bases and J by 2 bases, and 10 bases separated the two germline ends.

This chain uses TRBV5-6 with TRBJ2-5, with a possible D match to TRBD2 (6 bases). CDR1 is SGHDT, CDR2 YYEEEE, per germline. The CDR3 totals 14 residues. The ends were cut back, 3 bases at V and 1 base at J, with 10 bases in the middle. The CDR3 protein is CASSYRDSQETQYF. In DNA, the CDR3 is TGTGCCAGCAGCTACCGGGACTCCCAAGAGACCCAGTACTTC.

The chain recombines TRBV5-1 with TRBJ1-2; D is possibly TRBD1 (6 bases). The CDR3 spans 14 residues. Germline V gives CDR1 SGHRS, CDR2 YFSETQ. The V end lost 4 bases, the J end lost 4 bases, and 14 bases lay between the germline ends. The CDR3 reads CASSLGRGGYGYTF. Written as DNA, the CDR3 is TGCGCCAGCAGCCTAGGACGAGGGGGCTATGGCTACACCTTC.

The rearrangement links TRBV5-4 to TRBJ1-2, with D unresolved. Germline CDR1 is SGHNT and CDR2 is YYREEE (reference sequence). V dropped 1 base and J dropped 3 bases, with 7 bases sitting between them. The CDR3 totals 13 residues. CDR3 in DNA: TGTGCCAGCAGCTTGCGGGTGGACTATGGCTACACCTTC. Translating it yields CASSLRVDYGYTF.

This sequence joins TRBV4-3 and TRBJ1-3; 8 bases are shared with TRBD1. The CDR3 totals 16 residues. V trimming: 0 bases; J trimming: 4 bases; junction bases outside the gene matches: 5. Germline CDR1 LGHNA, CDR2 YSLEER. CDR3 DNA sequence: TGCGCCAGCAGCCAAGAGTCGACAGGGGAAGGAAACACCATATATTTT. This encodes CASSQESTGEGNTIYF.

The V gene is TRBV6-1, the J gene TRBJ1-2, with TRBD1 as a possible D gene (6 bases). Trimming shortened V by 1 base and J by 6 bases, and 9 bases separated the two germline ends. The CDR3 sequence is 13 residues long. CDR1 is MNHNS, CDR2 SASEGT, per germline. CDR3 sequence (DNA): TGTGCCAGCAGTGAAGTCAACAGGGATGGCTACACCTTC. Amino acids: CASSEVNRDGYTF.

V and J are TRBV28 and TRBJ1-4; D is unclear. In germline, CDR1 is MDHEN, CDR2 SYDVKM. The CDR3 has 18 amino acids. The germline V and J ends were trimmed by 6 bases and 4 bases, with 24 bases remaining between them. CDR3 in DNA: TGTGCCAGCAGGGCCCTCCGGTCTGGAGGGTTCGGTAATGAAAAACTGTTTTTT. Its translation: CASRALRSGGFGNEKLFF.

The J gene is TRBJ1-4, the V gene TRBV11-2, with D tentatively TRBD1 (6 bases). From germline, CDR1 is SGHAT and CDR2 FQNNGV. CDR3 size: 14 residues. Trimming cost V 5 bases and J 3 bases, with 10 bases left between them. This chain's CDR3 is CASSHGQSNEKLFF. As DNA, the CDR3 is TGTGCCAGCAGCCACGGACAGTCTAATGAAAAACTGTTTTTT.

The chain is built from TRBV5-1 and TRBJ2-3; 7 bases are a match to TRBD2. Trimming removed 4 bases from V and 4 bases from J; junction bases left unmatched: 3. Germline CDR1 is SGHRS and CDR2 is YFSETQ. This CDR3 region has 13 residues. The CDR3 DNA is TGCGCCAGCAGCGATGCGGGGGCAGATACGCAGTATTTT. The encoded protein is CASSDAGADTQYF.

The J gene is TRBJ1-5, the V gene TRBV24-1; no reliable D call. This CDR3 contains 13 residues. V was pared by 6 bases and J by 4 bases, with 9 bases between. Germline V gene sequence: CDR1 KGHDR, CDR2 SFDVKD. CDR3 residues: CATSQDGNQPQHF. The CDR3 DNA reads TGTGCCACCAGTCAAGACGGGAATCAGCCCCAGCATTTT.

The chain has TRBV6-5 and TRBJ2-5; tentatively, D is TRBD2 (6 bases). The CDR3 contains 14 residues. Germline-derived CDR1 and CDR2 are MNHEY and SVGAGI. Trimming took 6 bases from V and 2 from J, leaving 13 bases between them. Here the CDR3 reads CASRLGLGQETQYF. The CDR3, as DNA: TGTGCCAGCAGATTGGGACTGGGACAAGAGACCCAGTACTTC.

This chain links TRBV10-3 with TRBJ1-2; 10 bases line up with TRBD1. This CDR3 contains 14 residues. Germline V CDR1 and CDR2: ENHRY, SYGVKD. After removal of 4 bases from V and 7 bases from J, the junction contained 6 bases not matched to a gene. The CDR3 loop reads CAISVRTGGAGYTF. The CDR3 DNA follows: TGTGCCATCAGTGTTAGGACAGGGGGTGCTGGCTACACCTTC.

The chain recombines TRBV5-1 with TRBJ2-7; D perhaps matches TRBD1 (5 bases). This CDR3 has 13 amino acids. Germline CDR1 SGHRS, CDR2 YFSETQ. Trimming left V 2 bases short and J 0 bases short, with 6 bases between. CDR3 loop: CASSLGHSYEQYF. In DNA form, the CDR3 reads TGCGCCAGCAGCTTAGGACACTCCTACGAGCAGTACTTC.